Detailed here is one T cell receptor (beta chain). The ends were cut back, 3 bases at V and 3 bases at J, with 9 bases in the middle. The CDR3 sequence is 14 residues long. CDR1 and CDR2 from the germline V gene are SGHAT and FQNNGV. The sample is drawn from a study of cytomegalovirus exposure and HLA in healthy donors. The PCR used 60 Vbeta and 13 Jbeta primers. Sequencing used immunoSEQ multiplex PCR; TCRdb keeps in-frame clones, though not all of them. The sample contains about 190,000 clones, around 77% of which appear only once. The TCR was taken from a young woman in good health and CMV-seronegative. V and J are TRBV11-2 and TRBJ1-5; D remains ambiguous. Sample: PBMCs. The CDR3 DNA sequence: TGTGCCAGCAGCTTGGGAGACCCCAATCAGCCCCAGCATTTT. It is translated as CASSLGDPNQPQHF.